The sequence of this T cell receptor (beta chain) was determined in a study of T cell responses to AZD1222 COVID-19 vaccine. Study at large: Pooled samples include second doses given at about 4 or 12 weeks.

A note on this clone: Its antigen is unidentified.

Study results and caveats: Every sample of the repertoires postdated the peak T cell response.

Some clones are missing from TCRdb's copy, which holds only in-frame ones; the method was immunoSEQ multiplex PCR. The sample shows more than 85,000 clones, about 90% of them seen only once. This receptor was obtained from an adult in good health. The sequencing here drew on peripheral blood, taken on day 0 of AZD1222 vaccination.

The CDR3 reads CASSLAGTGGQNEQFF. The CDR3 coding sequence is TGCGCCAGCAGCTTAGCCGGGACAGGGGGCCAGAATGAGCAGTTCTTC. The chain links TRBV5-1 to TRBJ2-1; TRBD1 matches 12 bases. Trimming cost V 2 bases and J 7 bases; bases outside gene matches: 7. This CDR3 spans 16 amino acids. Germline V CDR1 and CDR2: SGHRS, YFSETQ.